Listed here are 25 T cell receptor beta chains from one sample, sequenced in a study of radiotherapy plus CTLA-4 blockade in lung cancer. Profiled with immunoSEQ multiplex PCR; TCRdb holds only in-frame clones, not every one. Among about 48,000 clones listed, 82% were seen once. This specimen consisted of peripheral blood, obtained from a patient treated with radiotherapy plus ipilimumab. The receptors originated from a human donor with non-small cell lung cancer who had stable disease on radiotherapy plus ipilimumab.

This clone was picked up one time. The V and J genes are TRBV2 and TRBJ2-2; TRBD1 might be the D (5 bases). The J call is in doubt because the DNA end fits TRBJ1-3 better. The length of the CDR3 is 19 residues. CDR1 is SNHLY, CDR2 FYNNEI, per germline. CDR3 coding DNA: TGTGCCAGCAGAGAAAGTGGGGGGTTCGTGGGAGACTCTGGAAACACCATATATTTT. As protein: CASRESGGFVGDSGNTIYF.

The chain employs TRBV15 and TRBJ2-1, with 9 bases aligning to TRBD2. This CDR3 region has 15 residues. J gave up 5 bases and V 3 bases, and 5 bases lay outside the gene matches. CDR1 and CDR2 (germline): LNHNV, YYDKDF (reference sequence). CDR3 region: CATSRRAGGNNEQFF. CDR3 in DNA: TGTGCCACCAGCAGGAGAGCGGGAGGCAACAATGAGCAGTTCTTC.

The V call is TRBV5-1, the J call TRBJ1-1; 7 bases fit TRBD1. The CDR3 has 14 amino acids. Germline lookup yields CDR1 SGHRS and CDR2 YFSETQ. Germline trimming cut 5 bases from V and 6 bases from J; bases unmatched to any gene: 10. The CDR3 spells CASRPTGPTAEAFF. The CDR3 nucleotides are TGCGCCAGCAGACCGACAGGGCCGACCGCTGAAGCTTTCTTT.

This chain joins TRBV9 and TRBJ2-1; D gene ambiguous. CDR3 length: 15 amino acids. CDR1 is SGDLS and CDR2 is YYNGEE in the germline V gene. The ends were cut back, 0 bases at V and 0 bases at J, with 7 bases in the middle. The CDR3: CASSVEAFSYNEQFF. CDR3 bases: TGTGCCAGCAGCGTAGAAGCCTTCTCCTACAATGAGCAGTTCTTC.

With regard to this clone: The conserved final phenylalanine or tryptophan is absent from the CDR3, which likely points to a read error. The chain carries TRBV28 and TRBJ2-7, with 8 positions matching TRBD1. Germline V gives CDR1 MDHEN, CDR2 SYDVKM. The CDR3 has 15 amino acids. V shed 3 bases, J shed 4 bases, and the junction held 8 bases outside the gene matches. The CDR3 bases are TGTGCCAGCAGTTTCGTCCAGGGGGCGCGGTACGAGCAGTACCTC. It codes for CASSFVQGARYEQYL.

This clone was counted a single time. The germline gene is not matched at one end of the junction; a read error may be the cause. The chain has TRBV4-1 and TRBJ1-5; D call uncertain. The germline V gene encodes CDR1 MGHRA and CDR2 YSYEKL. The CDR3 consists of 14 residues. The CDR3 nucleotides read TGCGCCAGCAGCAAAGAACATGCCAATCAGCCCCAGCATTTT. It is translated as CASSKEHANQPQHF.

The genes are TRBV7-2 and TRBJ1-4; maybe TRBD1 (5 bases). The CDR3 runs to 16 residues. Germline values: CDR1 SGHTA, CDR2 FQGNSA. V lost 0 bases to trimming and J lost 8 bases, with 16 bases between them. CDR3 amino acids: CASSLAGGWSSEKLFF. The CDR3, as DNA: TGTGCCAGCAGCTTAGCGGGGGGGTGGTCAAGCGAAAAACTGTTTTTT.

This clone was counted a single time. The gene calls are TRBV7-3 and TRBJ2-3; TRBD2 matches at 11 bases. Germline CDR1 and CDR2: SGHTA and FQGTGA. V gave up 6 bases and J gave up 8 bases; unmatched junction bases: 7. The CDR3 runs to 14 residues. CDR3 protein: CASSRVGTSGTQYF. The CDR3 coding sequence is TGTGCCAGCAGTAGGGTTGGGACTAGCGGTACGCAGTATTTT.

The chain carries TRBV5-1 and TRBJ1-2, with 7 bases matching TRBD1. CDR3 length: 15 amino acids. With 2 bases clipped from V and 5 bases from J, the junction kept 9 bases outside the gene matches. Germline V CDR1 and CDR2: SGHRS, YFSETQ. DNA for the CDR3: TGCGCCAGCAGCTTAGGAGGGGGCGATGCGTATGGCTACACCTTC. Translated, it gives CASSLGGGDAYGYTF.

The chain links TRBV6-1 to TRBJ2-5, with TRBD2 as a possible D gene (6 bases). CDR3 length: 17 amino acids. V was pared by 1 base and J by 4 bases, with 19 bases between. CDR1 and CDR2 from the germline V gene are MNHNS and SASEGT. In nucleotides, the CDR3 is TGTGCCAGCAGTGAAGGCGTAGCGGTGGTCCTCAGAGAGACCCAGTACTTC. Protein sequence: CASSEGVAVVLRETQYF.

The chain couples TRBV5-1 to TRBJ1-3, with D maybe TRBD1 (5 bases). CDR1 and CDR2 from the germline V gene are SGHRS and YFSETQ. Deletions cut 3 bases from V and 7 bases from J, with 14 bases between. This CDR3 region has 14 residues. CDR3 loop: CASSSQGHRNTIYF. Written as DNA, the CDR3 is TGCGCCAGCAGCTCGCAGGGCCACAGGAACACCATATATTTT.

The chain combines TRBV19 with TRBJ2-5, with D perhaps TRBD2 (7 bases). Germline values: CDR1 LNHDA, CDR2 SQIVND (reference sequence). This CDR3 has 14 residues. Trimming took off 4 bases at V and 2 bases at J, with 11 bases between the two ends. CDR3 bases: TGTGCCAGTAGTACGGGGGGCGGGCAAGAGACCCAGTACTTC. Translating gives CASSTGGGQETQYF.

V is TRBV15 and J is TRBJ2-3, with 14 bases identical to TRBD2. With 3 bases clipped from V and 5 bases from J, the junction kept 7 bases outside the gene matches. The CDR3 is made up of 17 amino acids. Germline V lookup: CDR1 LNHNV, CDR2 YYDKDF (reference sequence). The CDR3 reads CATSRSTSGRAIDTQYF. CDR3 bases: TGTGCCACCAGCAGGTCGACTAGCGGGAGGGCCATAGATACGCAGTATTTT.

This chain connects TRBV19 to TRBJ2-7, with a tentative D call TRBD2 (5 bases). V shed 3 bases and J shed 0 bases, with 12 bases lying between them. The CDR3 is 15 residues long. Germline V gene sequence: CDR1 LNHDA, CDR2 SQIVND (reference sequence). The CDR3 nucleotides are TGTGCCAGTAGTATCGGACTGATGAGCTCCTACGAGCAGTACTTC. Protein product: CASSIGLMSSYEQYF.

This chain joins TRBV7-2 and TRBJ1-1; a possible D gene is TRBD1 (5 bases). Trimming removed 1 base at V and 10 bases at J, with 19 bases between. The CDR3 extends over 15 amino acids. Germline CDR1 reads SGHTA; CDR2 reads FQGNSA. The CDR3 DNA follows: TGTGCCAGCAGCTTAGGTGTGGCACCTTTTACAGGAGCTTTCTTT. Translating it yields CASSLGVAPFTGAFF.

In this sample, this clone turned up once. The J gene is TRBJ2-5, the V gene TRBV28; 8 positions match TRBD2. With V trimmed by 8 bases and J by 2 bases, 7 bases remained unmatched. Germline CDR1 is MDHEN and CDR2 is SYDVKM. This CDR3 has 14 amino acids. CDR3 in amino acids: CASRGGSSQETQYF. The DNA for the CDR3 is TGTGCCAGCCGGGGGGGTTCGAGTCAAGAGACCCAGTACTTC.

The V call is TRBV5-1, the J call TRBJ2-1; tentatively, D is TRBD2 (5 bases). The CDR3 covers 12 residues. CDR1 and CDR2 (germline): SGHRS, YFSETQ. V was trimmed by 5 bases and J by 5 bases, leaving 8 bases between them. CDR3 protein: CASRDGNNEQFF. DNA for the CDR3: TGCGCCAGCAGGGACGGGAACAATGAGCAGTTCTTC.

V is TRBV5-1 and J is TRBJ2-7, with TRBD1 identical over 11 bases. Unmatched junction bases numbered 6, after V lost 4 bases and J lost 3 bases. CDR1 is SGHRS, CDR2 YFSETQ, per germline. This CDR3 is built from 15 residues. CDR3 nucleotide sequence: TGCGCCAGCAGCGGAGGACAGGGGGCCATCTACGAGCAGTACTTC. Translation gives CASSGGQGAIYEQYF. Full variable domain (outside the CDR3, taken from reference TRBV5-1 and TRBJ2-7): KAGVTQTPRYLIKTRGQQVTLSCSPISGHRSVSWYQQTPGQGLQFLFEYFSETQRNKGNFPGRFSGRQFSNSRSEMNVSTLELGDSALYLCASSGGQGAIYEQYFGPGTRLTVT.

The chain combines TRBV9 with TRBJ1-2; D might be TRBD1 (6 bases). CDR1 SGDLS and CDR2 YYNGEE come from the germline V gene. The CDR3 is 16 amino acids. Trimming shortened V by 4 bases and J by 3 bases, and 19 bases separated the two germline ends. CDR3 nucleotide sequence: TGTGCCAGCAGCTCAGACCTCCAGGGGATTTACTATGGCTACACCTTC. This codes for CASSSDLQGIYYGYTF.

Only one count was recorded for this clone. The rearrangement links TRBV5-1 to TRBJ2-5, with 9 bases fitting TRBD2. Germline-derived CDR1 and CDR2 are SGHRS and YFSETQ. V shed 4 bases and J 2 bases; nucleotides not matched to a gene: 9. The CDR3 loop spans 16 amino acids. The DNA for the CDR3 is TGCGCCAGCAGCGCGGGTATGACTAGCGGACAAGAGACCCAGTACTTC. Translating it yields CASSAGMTSGQETQYF.

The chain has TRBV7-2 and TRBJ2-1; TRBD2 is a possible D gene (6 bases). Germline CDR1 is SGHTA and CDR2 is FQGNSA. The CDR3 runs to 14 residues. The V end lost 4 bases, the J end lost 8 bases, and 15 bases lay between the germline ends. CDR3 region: CASSSSPGAYEQFF. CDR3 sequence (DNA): TGTGCCAGCAGCTCGAGCCCGGGAGCATATGAGCAGTTCTTC.

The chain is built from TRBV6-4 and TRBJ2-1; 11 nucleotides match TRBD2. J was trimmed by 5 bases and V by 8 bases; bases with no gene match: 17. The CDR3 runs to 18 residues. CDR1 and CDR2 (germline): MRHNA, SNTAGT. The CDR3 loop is CASRPLAGGPGFDNEQFF. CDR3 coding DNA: TGTGCCAGCCGCCCCTTAGCGGGAGGGCCGGGATTCGACAATGAGCAGTTCTTC.

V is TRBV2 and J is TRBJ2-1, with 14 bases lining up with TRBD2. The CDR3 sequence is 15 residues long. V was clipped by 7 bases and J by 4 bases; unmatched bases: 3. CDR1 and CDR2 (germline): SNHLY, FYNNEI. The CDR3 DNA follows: TGTGCCAGCACTAGACTAGCGGGAGGGTACAATGAGCAGTTCTTC. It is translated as CASTRLAGGYNEQFF.

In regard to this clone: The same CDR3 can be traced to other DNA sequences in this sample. CDR3 DNA: TGTGCCAGCAGCCCAACTTGGAACACTGAAGCTTTCTTT. Protein sequence: CASSPTWNTEAFF. V is TRBV7-2 and J is TRBJ1-1; no reliable D call. Germline CDR1 SGHTA, CDR2 FQGNSA. The V and J ends lost 5 bases and 1 base respectively, with 8 bases between them. The CDR3 totals 13 residues.

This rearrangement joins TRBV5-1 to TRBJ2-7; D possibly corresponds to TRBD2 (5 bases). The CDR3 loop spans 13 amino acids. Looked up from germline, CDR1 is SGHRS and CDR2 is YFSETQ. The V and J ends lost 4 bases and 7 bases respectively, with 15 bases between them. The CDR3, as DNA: TGCGCCAGCAGCCCCCTTTCGGGGTATGAGCAGTACTTC. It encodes CASSPLSGYEQYF.